This is a list of T cell receptor beta chains from one sample in a study of cytomegalovirus exposure and HLA in healthy donors. The data were produced by immunoSEQ multiplex PCR, yet TCRdb's version contains in-frame clones alone and is incomplete. The sample shows about 110,000 clones, approximately 83% of them seen only once. Specimen: PBMCs. The receptors here all came from a man in his forties or fifties in good health and CMV-seronegative. The CDR3 runs from the conserved cysteine through the conserved F or W. Fields, in order: D gene, clone size, J gene, V gene, CDR3 DNA, CDR3 protein. A D gene is named only where the DNA matches it firmly. Size tells how often a clone was seen (once, few, many) or the class of an expanded clone, and some rows leave it out.

-	-	TRBJ2-1	TRBV18	TGTGCCAGCTCACCCTCCCGACGCGGAATGAATGAGCAGTTCTTC	CASSPSRRGMNEQFF
TRBD2	-	TRBJ2-1	TRBV5-6	TGTGCCAGCAGCTTGCGGGGGGGGACCTACAATGAGCAGTTCTTC	CASSLRGGTYNEQFF
-	-	TRBJ1-2	TRBV6-5	TGTGCCAGCTTCCGGGACAAGTATGGCTATGGCTACACCTTC	CASFRDKYGYGYTF
TRBD1	-	TRBJ1-6	TRBV28	TGTGCCACCCTGCCTCCCGACAGGGCTTATTCACCCCTCCACTTT	CATLPPDRAYSPLHF
TRBD1	-	TRBJ2-3	TRBV2	TGTGCCAGCAGTCAAGGGACAGCCACCCAGCAGTATTTT	CASSQGTATQQYF
TRBD1	few	TRBJ1-5	TRBV19	TGTGCCAGTAGTGCCCGGACAGGCGCTGGGGGTCAGCCCCAGCATTTT	CASSARTGAGGQPQHF
TRBD1	few	TRBJ1-2	TRBV25-1	TGTGCCACGATGCCCAACAGGGACAGTGGCTACACCTTC	CATMPNRDSGYTF
-	-	TRBJ1-1	TRBV5-1	TGCGCCAGCAGCTTGGCGGGGGGGGTGACTGAAGCTTTCTTT	CASSLAGGVTEAFF
TRBD1	few	TRBJ2-5	TRBV28	TGTGCCAGCAGCCCTTGGGACAGCCACCAAGAGACCCAGTACTTC	CASSPWDSHQETQYF
-	-	TRBJ1-1	TRBV25-1	TGTGCCAGCAGTGAATATTCGGGGGGAACGTCTTTCTTT	CASSEYSGGTSFF
TRBD1	-	TRBJ1-1	TRBV7-9	TGTGCCAGCAGCCCCCGGACAGGAGGCACTGAAGCTTTCTTT	CASSPRTGGTEAFF
-	-	TRBJ2-2	TRBV27	TGTGCCAGCGGATCCTCGGATTGGGGGCAGGGGAGTCCTTTACCCAACACCGGGGAGCTGTTTTTT	CASGSSDWGQGSPLPNTGELFF
TRBD2	-	TRBJ2-3	TRBV6-5	TGTGCCAGCAGTTACTCCAGGACTAGCTCAGATACGCAGTATTTT	CASSYSRTSSDTQYF
TRBD1	-	TRBJ1-2	TRBV7-2	TGTGCCAGCAGCGTACAGGGTGACAGGGGCTATGGCTACACCTTC	CASSVQGDRGYGYTF
TRBD1	-	TRBJ1-5	TRBV2	TGTGCCAGCAGTTATACAGGGGTAAATCAGCCCCAGCATTTT	CASSYTGVNQPQHF
-	-	TRBJ2-1	TRBV6-1	TGTGCCAGCGCCCCGCCGGGTGGCTCCTACAATGAGCAGTTCTTC	CASAPPGGSYNEQFF
-	-	TRBJ2-3	TRBV5-6	TGTGCCAGCAGCCGTCCGGGTGGAGATACGCAGTATTTT	CASSRPGGDTQYF
TRBD1	-	TRBJ1-6	TRBV6-1	TGTGCCAGCAGTGCCTCACAGGGGCGTAATTCACCCCTCCACTTT	CASSASQGRNSPLHF
-	-	TRBJ2-2	TRBV27	TGTGCCAGCAGTCTCCTTTTCGTGACCGGGGAGCTGTTTTTT	CASSLLFVTGELFF
-	once	TRBJ2-5	TRBV6-5	TGTGCCAGCTCCCCCGGGGCAGGGGAACAAGAGACCCAGTACTTC	CASSPGAGEQETQYF
-	-	TRBJ2-1	TRBV27	TGTGCCAGCAGTTTCCACGAGCGGAATGAGCAGTTCTTC	CASSFHERNEQFF
-	-	TRBJ2-3	TRBV28	TGTGCCAGCAGTTTATCACAGGGAAAGACAGATACGCAGTATTTT	CASSLSQGKTDTQYF
-	-	TRBJ2-7	TRBV6-5	TGTGCCAGCAGTTCCCACTCGGGCTACGAGCAGTACTTC	CASSSHSGYEQYF
TRBD2	-	TRBJ2-4	TRBV29-1	TGCAGCGTTGAAGCCGGGGGGGGTCGAAACATTCAGTACTTC	CSVEAGGGRNIQYF
-	-	TRBJ1-1	TRBV18	TGTGCCAGCTCCCGAGACTGGGCTGAAGCTTTCTTT	CASSRDWAEAFF
-	few	TRBJ1-1	TRBV5-1	TGCGCCAGCAGCTTGGAGTCTAGGAACACTGAAGCTTTCTTT	CASSLESRNTEAFF